This record covers a single T cell receptor (beta chain). The entry originates in a study of shared clonotypes between healthy human individuals. Germline assignment: CDR1 SGDLS and CDR2 YYNGEE. The trim removed 0 bases at V and 0 bases at J, leaving 3 bases unmatched. The CDR3 totals 16 residues. Libraries were prepared by immunoSEQ multiplex PCR; TCRdb keeps only in-frame clonotypes and omits some of them. The table lists about 2,100,000 clones, about 93% of them singletons. Naive CD8 cells lacked CD45RO and underwent positive selection for CCR7, leaving out terminally differentiated effector memory CD45RA+ cells.

This clonotype was obtained from a man between 18 and 29 years old in good health. Some clones in this sample may be carry-over from other donors' samples. This chain joins TRBV9 and TRBJ2-3; 8 bases align to TRBD2. What was sequenced was naive CD8+ T cells from PBMCs. CDR3 coding DNA: TGTGCCAGCAGCGTAGCTATAGCGGGAAGCACAGATACGCAGTATTTT. Residues: CASSVAIAGSTDTQYF.